This TCR beta chain was observed in a study of blood T cells in healthy people across ages. The authors drew about 10 milliliters of peripheral blood from each donor. Every sample gave at least 5 micrograms of total RNA when it was extracted. For this clonotype: The antigen remains unidentified.

CDR1 is GTSNPN and CDR2 is SVGIG in the germline V gene (reference sequence). The CDR3 runs to 11 residues. V lost 8 bases, J lost 4 bases, and 2 bases stayed unmatched. Primers used in a second PCR of about 7 to 12 cycles were a sample-barcoded 5' primer and a J-beta primer mix. At least 2.5 million CDR3-containing paired-end reads were obtained per sample. TCRdb re-called the 5' RACE reads through MiXCR, storing one row per CDR3 protein. The table has about 680,000 distinct CDR3 sequences, 49% seen once. The study's findings and limits: PBMC samples, being unsorted, prevented any conclusive comparison of naive and antigen-experienced cells.

Source material: blood. The rearrangement links TRBV30 to TRBJ1-2, with 9 bases aligning to TRBD1. The source of this sequence is an older woman in good health. The CDR3 nucleotides are TGTGCCCGGGGACAGGGCTATGGCTACACCTTC. It specifies CARGQGYGYTF.